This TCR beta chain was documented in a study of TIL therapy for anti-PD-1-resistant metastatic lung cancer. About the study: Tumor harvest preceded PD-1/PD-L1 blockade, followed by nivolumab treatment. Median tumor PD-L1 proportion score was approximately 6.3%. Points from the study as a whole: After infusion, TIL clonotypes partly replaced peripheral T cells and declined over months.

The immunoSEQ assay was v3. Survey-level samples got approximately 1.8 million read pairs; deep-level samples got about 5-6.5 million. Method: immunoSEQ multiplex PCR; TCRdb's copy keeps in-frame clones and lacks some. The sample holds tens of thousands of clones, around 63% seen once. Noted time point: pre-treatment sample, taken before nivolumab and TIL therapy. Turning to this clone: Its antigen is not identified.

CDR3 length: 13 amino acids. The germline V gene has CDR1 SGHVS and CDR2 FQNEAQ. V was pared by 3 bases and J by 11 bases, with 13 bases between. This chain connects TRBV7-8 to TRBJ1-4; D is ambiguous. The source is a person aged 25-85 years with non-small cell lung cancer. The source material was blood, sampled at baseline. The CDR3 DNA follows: TGTGCCAGCAGCTTTGGAGCGACGGAGAAACTGTTTTTT. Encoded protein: CASSFGATEKLFF.